This TCR beta chain stems from a study of T cell responses to AZD1222 COVID-19 vaccine. For this clone: Antigen: not known.

General study points: Reports indicate that nearly half of spike-specific TCRs are directed at unmutated variant regions. The study sampled repertoires only after the peak T cell response. Seropositive at baseline were only six or seven AZD1222 recipients.

Produced via immunoSEQ multiplex PCR; TCRdb's table is partial and in-frame only. The sample holds about 140,000 clones, approximately 95% seen once. This CDR3 has 14 amino acids. Trimming left V 7 bases short and J 3 bases short, with 14 bases between. Germline V CDR1 and CDR2: MNHEY, SVGAGI. This receptor was obtained from an adult in good health. The J gene is TRBJ2-3, the V gene TRBV6-5, with a possible D match to TRBD2 (6 bases). The specimen comprised peripheral blood, sampled on day 0 of MenACWY control vaccination. This chain's CDR3 is CASTGGVRTDTQYF. Here the CDR3 DNA reads TGTGCCAGCACCGGCGGGGTACGTACAGATACGCAGTATTTT.